This T cell receptor (beta chain) appears in the sequencing data of a study of T cells in Graves' hyperthyroidism and ophthalmopathy (dated 2019 in TCRdb). Study-wide context: Peripheral blood samples were taken at initial diagnosis, before any treatment was given. Following sampling, methimazole starting at 30 mg daily was given to hyperthyroidism patients, and high-dose intravenous methylprednisolone was given to ophthalmopathy patients. To identify TCR V-J signatures that set the groups apart, the researchers used a discovery cohort of 100 patients, made up of around 40 with Graves' ophthalmopathy and about 60 with stable Graves' hyperthyroidism. In several Graves' hyperthyroidism patients, the study also compared T-cell repertoires from thyroid tissue with T-cell repertoires from blood. According to the paper, TCR Vbeta CDR3 sequencing was carried out on around 140 peripheral blood samples, which came from 40 to 45 ophthalmopathy, fewer than 80 hyperthyroidism and approximately 17 progressor patients. For training and testing, the 95 to 100 patients in the discovery cohort were randomly divided in a 7:3 ratio. An independent validation cohort of under 20 hyperthyroidism patients and about 16 patients who later progressed to ophthalmopathy tested prospective prediction of ophthalmopathy. On the study overall, not on this receptor specifically: Most expanded thyroid clonotypes (frequency above 0.001) were also detected in blood, a finding suggesting that blood repertoires may reflect thyroid immune responses. In validation, progression to ophthalmopathy was predicted by the model with 70% to 71% sensitivity and nearly 75% specificity, a median of approximately 7.1 months before onset. Ophthalmopathy was separated from stable hyperthyroidism by a 13 V-J signature model, with over 85% sensitivity and approximately 84% specificity obtained in cross-validation and 80%/75% obtained in testing. Sample size was not statistically predetermined, and investigators were not blinded to group allocation.

Relative to germline, V is missing 4 bases and J is missing 4 bases, with 9 bases of the junction outside any gene match. The germline V gene specifies MNHNS as CDR1 and SASEGT as CDR2. CDR3 length: 15 amino acids, cysteine to phenylalanine. Only the CDR3 region is kept as DNA, spanning 45 bases read in frame from base 1. As to this clonotype: Its specific antigen is unknown. Within one base of it there is no much larger clone, and no base qualities were kept.

Ophthalmopathy patients had moderately to severely active disease, with a Clinical Activity Score of 3 or more, a NOSPECS grade of 4 or more, and a disease duration of less than 3 months. Patients with uncontrolled infections, other autoimmune diseases, pregnancy or lactation were excluded. Clinical symptoms, serum thyroxine and TRAb, thyroid ultrasound, and orbital computed tomography formed the basis for the diagnoses. PBMCs were separated from approximately 9.9 ml of fresh peripheral blood using Ficoll-Paque density gradient centrifugation. Total RNA was extracted with Trizol reagent, and quality was checked on an Agilent 2100 Bioanalyzer. The TCR beta CDR3 regions were amplified from the RNA transcripts. For the first round of RT-PCR on the TCR CDR3, the HTBI primer set was used together with the Qiagen OneStep RT-PCR kit. The libraries were constructed in a second round of multiplex PCR and then size-selected and purified. Paired-end sequencing of the libraries was performed with 100 bp reads on an Illumina HiSeq2000. As for the original processing: SOAPnuke was used to process the raw data, throwing out any read that contained adapters or uncalled bases, had a mean Phred below 15, or lacked an exact constant-primer or identifier match. High-quality paired reads were merged with COPE v1.2.5, and unique nucleotide sequences were defined as clonotypes. MiTCR v1.1 was used to align clonotypes to the IMGT TRBV, TRBD and TRBJ reference segments. Analysis was restricted to V-J combinations with a frequency above 0.0001, which covered about 99% of repertoires. A TCS score was defined as the ratio between F50 (clonal expansion) and ExV (chaos), using BLOSUM62-based TCRdist between CDR3 peptides within each V-J. Welch's t-statistics and random forest reduced around 520 V-J features to 10 to 15, which were used in a naive Bayes classifier (R e1071). Using fastp at Q25 and MiXCR, TCRdb reprocessed the public reads and kept productive beta chains. CDR3 protein sequences are deduplicated, and each keeps its most common genes and DNA. In this record, the V and J calls reflect TCRdb's handling and not the investigators' own analysis. The sample records 200,000 to 300,000 distinct CDR3 sequences, less than 20% of which are singletons. Jointly, the top ten make up 28% of the sample.

This TCR derives from a woman aged 18-29 years with Graves' ophthalmopathy. Sequenced sample: blood. The rearranged chain carries TRBV6-1 and TRBJ1-2; TRBD1 fits 7 bases in the junction. CDR3 region: CASSAWDSTIYGYTF. The bases read TGTGCCAGCAGTGCGTGGGACAGCACCATCTATGGCTACACCTTC.